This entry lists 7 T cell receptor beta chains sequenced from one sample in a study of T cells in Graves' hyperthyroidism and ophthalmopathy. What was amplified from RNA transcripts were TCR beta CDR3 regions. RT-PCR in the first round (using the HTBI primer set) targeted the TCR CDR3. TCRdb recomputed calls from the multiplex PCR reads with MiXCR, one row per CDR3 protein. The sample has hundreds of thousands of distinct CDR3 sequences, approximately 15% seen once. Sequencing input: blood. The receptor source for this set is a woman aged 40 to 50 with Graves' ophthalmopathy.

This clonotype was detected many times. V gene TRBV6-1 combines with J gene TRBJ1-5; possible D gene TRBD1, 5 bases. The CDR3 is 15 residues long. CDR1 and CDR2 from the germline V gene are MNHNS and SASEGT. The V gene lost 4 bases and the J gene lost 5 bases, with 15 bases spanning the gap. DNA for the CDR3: TGTGCCAGCAGTGCCCGCGGACAAAGGGATCAGCCCCAGCATTTT. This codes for CASSARGQRDQPQHF.

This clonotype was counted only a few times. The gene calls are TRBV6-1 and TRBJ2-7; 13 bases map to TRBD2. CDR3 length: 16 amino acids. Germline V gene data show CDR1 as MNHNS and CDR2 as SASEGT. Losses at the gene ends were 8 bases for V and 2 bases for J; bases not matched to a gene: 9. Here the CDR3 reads CASRTGTSGVTYEQYF. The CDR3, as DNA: TGTGCCAGCCGTACCGGGACTAGCGGGGTTACCTACGAGCAGTACTTC.

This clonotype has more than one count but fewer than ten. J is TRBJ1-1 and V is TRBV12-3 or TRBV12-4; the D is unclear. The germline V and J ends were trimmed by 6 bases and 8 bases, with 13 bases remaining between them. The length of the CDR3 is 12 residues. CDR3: CASSLHRGEAFF. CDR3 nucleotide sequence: TGTGCCAGCAGCTTACACCGGGGAGAAGCTTTCTTT.

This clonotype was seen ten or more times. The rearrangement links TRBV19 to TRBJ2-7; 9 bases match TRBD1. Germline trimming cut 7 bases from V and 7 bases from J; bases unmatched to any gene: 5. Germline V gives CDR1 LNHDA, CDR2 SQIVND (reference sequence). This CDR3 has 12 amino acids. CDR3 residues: CASNTGTGEQYF. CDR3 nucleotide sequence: TGTGCCAGTAATACCGGGACAGGGGAGCAGTACTTC.

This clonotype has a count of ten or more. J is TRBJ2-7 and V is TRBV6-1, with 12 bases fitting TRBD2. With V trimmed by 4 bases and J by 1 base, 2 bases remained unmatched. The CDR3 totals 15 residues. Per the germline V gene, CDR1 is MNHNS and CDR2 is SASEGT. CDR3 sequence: CASSGLAGASYEQYF. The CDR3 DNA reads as TGTGCCAGCAGTGGACTAGCGGGAGCATCCTACGAGCAGTACTTC.

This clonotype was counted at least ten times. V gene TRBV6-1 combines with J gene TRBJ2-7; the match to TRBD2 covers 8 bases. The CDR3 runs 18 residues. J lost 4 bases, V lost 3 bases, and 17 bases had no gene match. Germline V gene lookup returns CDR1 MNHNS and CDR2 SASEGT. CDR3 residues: CASSDFPPGREGLYEQYF. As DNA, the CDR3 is TGTGCCAGCAGTGATTTCCCCCCAGGCCGGGAGGGCCTATACGAGCAGTACTTC.

Here the CDR3 DNA reads TGTGCCAGCAGCACCGGACAGCTCACAGATACGCAGTATTTT. It encodes CASSTGQLTDTQYF. V is TRBV5-6 and J is TRBJ2-3, with D tentatively TRBD1 (6 bases). CDR1 is SGHDT, CDR2 YYEEEE, per germline. This CDR3 has 14 residues. The V end was cut by 4 bases, the J end by 2 bases, with 11 bases between.